These T cell receptor beta chains were read from a single sample in a study of blood T cell repertoires in COVID-19. TCRdb keeps only in-frame clones here, not all; method: immunoSEQ multiplex PCR. The sample holds 250,000 to 350,000 clones; around 89% are singletons and the top ten take under 15%. Sequencing was done on a sample of peripheral blood. The receptors were sampled from an older woman with acute or convalescent COVID-19. The CDR3 runs from the conserved cysteine through the conserved F or W. Each record gives: V gene, J gene, CDR3 protein.

V gene: TRBV6-5
J gene: TRBJ1-5
CDR3 protein: CASKGAGDQPQHF

V gene: TRBV11-2
J gene: TRBJ2-7
CDR3 protein: CASSQDSYEQYF

V gene: TRBV19
J gene: TRBJ2-3
CDR3 protein: CASSYPGTASTDTQYF

V gene: TRBV4-3
J gene: TRBJ2-5
CDR3 protein: CASSQGPAQETQYF

V gene: TRBV3-1/TRBV3-2
J gene: TRBJ2-5
CDR3 protein: CASSQGGSGGETQYF

V gene: TRBV18
J gene: TRBJ2-1
CDR3 protein: CASSGLAGTSSYNEQFF

V gene: TRBV5-4
J gene: TRBJ2-3
CDR3 protein: CASSPRLAGSTDTQYF

V gene: TRBV5-1
J gene: TRBJ2-7
CDR3 protein: CASSRIQGYEQYF

V gene: TRBV6-5
J gene: TRBJ1-3
CDR3 protein: CASSSRDRAGNTIYF

V gene: TRBV18
J gene: TRBJ2-3
CDR3 protein: CASSPRIRGLGTDTQYF

V gene: TRBV7-6
J gene: TRBJ2-1
CDR3 protein: CASSPVAGRRSEQFF

V gene: TRBV10-2
J gene: TRBJ2-5
CDR3 protein: CASLQGSETQYF

V gene: TRBV6-5
J gene: TRBJ1-5
CDR3 protein: CASNRGGNQPQHF

V gene: TRBV7-6
J gene: TRBJ1-4
CDR3 protein: CASSLGQTGRDEKLFF

V gene: TRBV5-1
J gene: TRBJ2-1
CDR3 protein: CASSSVGSGAYNEQFF

V gene: TRBV27
J gene: TRBJ1-2
CDR3 protein: CASSIDHTGQTYGYTF

V gene: TRBV29-1
J gene: TRBJ2-3
CDR3 protein: CSVGNWATSGVRGDTQYF

V gene: TRBV14
J gene: TRBJ1-2
CDR3 protein: CASSLVQGGGGYTF

V gene: TRBV28
J gene: TRBJ2-7
CDR3 protein: CASSYKSYEQYF

V gene: TRBV6-5
J gene: TRBJ2-1
CDR3 protein: CASSRYGLGNEQFF

V gene: TRBV19
J gene: TRBJ2-2
CDR3 protein: CASRTSGLTGELFF

V gene: TRBV10-3
J gene: TRBJ1-5
CDR3 protein: CAISESKVRERYSNQPQHF

V gene: TRBV5-6
J gene: TRBJ2-5
CDR3 protein: CASSSWGGSYETQYF

V gene: TRBV19
J gene: TRBJ2-3
CDR3 protein: CASLSGSLTDTQYF

V gene: TRBV5-1
J gene: TRBJ1-6
CDR3 protein: CASSPRDSLVSGNSPLHF

V gene: TRBV7-2
J gene: TRBJ2-4
CDR3 protein: CASSFVREAKNIQYF